The rows below give T cell receptor beta chains drawn from one sample of a study of cytomegalovirus exposure and HLA in healthy donors. Assay: immunoSEQ multiplex PCR; the TCRdb copy retains only in-frame clones and omits some. This sample yields about 110,000 clones, of which around 82% are seen a single time; around 3.1% belongs to the top ten. Source material: PBMCs. These receptors were taken from a woman aged 18-29 years in good health and CMV-seronegative. Both conserved end residues are part of each CDR3. The order of the fields is clone size, J gene, D gene, V gene, CDR3 DNA, CDR3 protein. D genes are given only for firm matches. The size field is filled for only some rows; it gives once, few, many or a size class.

abundance: once; j_gene: TRBJ2-4; d_gene: NA; v_gene: TRBV25-1; CDR3nt: TGTGCCACCAGTGGGAGGTTAGCCAAAAACATTCAGTACTTC; CDR3aa: CATSGRLAKNIQYF
abundance: NA; j_gene: TRBJ1-2; d_gene: NA; v_gene: TRBV9; CDR3nt: TGTGCCAGCAGCGGGCCTTATGGCTACACCTTC; CDR3aa: CASSGPYGYTF
abundance: NA; j_gene: TRBJ1-5; d_gene: TRBD1; v_gene: TRBV18; CDR3nt: TGTGCCAGCTCACTTATCAGGGGGCCGAATCAGCCCCAGCATTTT; CDR3aa: CASSLIRGPNQPQHF
abundance: NA; j_gene: TRBJ2-3; d_gene: NA; v_gene: TRBV5-1; CDR3nt: TGCGCCAGCAGCTTGGAGACTAGTTCCTTTGATACGCAGTATTTT; CDR3aa: CASSLETSSFDTQYF
abundance: NA; j_gene: TRBJ2-2; d_gene: TRBD2; v_gene: TRBV12-5; CDR3nt: TGTGCTAGTGGTCCGGGCGGGGGGGACACCGGGGAGCTGTTTTTT; CDR3aa: CASGPGGGDTGELFF
abundance: NA; j_gene: TRBJ2-2; d_gene: TRBD2; v_gene: TRBV27; CDR3nt: TGTGCCAGCAGTTTCCGAATAGCGGGGGAAACCGGGGAGCTGTTTTTT; CDR3aa: CASSFRIAGETGELFF
abundance: NA; j_gene: TRBJ2-5; d_gene: TRBD1; v_gene: TRBV30; CDR3nt: TGTGCCTGGGAAACCGGGACAGCCCAAGAGACCCAGTACTTC; CDR3aa: CAWETGTAQETQYF
abundance: NA; j_gene: TRBJ1-1; d_gene: TRBD1; v_gene: TRBV6-1; CDR3nt: TGTGCCACCGACCCCGCCCCCGGGACAGGCTTGGCTTTCTTT; CDR3aa: CATDPAPGTGLAFF
abundance: once; j_gene: TRBJ2-7; d_gene: NA; v_gene: TRBV14; CDR3nt: TGTGCCAGCAGCCAAGGACACCTCTACGAGCAGTACTTC; CDR3aa: CASSQGHLYEQYF
abundance: NA; j_gene: TRBJ2-2; d_gene: TRBD1; v_gene: TRBV11-2; CDR3nt: TGTGCCAGCAGCTTGGTCGGACAGGGAGGAACCGGGGAGCTGTTTTTT; CDR3aa: CASSLVGQGGTGELFF